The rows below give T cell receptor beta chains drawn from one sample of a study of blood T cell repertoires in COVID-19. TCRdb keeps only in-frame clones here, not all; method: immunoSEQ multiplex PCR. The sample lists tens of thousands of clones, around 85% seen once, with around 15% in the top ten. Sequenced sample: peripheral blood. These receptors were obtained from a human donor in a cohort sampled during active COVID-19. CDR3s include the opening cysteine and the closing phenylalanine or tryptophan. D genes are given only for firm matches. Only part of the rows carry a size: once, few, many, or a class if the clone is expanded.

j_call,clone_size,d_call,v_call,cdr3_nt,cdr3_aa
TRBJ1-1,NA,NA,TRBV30,TGTGCCCGATCTAGAGTGAACACTGAAGCTTTCTTT,CARSRVNTEAFF
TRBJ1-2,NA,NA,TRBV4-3,TGCGCCAGCAGCCCCCGGGGAGGGCTGAATTACTATGGCTACACCTTC,CASSPRGGLNYYGYTF
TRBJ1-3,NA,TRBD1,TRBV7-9,TGTGCCAGCAGCGACCAGGGGGCTGTAGGAAACACCATATATTTT,CASSDQGAVGNTIYF
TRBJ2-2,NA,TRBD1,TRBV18,TGTGCCAGCTCACCAACAGGGGTCACCGGGGAGCTGTTTTTT,CASSPTGVTGELFF
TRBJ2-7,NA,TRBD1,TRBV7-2,TGTGCCAGCAGCAGGGACAGGTTCTCCTACGAGCAGTACTTC,CASSRDRFSYEQYF
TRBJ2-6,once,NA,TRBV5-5,TGTGCCAGCAGCTTGGTGGGAGCCGGGGCCAACGTCCTGACTTTC,CASSLVGAGANVLTF
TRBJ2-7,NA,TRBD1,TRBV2,TGTGCCAGCAGTGATTTTGGGACAGGGGGCCTCGAGCAGTACTTC,CASSDFGTGGLEQYF
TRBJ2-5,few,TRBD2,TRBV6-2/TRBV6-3,TGTGCCAGCAGTTACTCGGGACTAGCGGGCTTTTTCCAAGAGACCCAGTACTTC,CASSYSGLAGFFQETQYF
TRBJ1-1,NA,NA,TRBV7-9,TGTGCCAGCAGGCAGGCCGGGGTTTTAGCTTTCTTT,CASRQAGVLAFF
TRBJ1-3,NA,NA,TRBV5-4,TGTGCCGTGTCTCCCACGGGACTTGGAAACACCATATATTTT,CAVSPTGLGNTIYF
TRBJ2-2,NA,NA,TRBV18,TGTGCCAGCTCACCTACTAGCTTGGGCACCGGGGAGCTGTTTTTT,CASSPTSLGTGELFF
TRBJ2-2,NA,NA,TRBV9,TGTGCCAGCAGCGTAGGGGGGCTTCCGAACACCGGGGAGCTGTTTTTT,CASSVGGLPNTGELFF
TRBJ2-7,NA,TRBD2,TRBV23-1,TGCGCCAGCAGTCGTTCAGCGGGAGGTCTATGCGAGCAGTACTTC,CASSRSAGGLCEQYF
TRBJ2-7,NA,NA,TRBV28,TGTGCCAGCAGTTTAGGGGGGGCTTACTTCTACGAGCAGTACTTC,CASSLGGAYFYEQYF
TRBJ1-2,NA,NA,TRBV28,TGTGCCAGCAGTCGGACAGATATAGACTATGGCTACACCTTC,CASSRTDIDYGYTF
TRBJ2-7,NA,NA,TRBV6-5,TGTGCCAGCAGAAGACAGGCTTCCTACGAGCAGTACTTC,CASRRQASYEQYF
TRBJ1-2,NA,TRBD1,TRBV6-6,TGTGCCAGCACTAGTCCGGGACAGTCGGCGGGCTACACCTTC,CASTSPGQSAGYTF
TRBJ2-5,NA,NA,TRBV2,TGTGCCAGCAGTTTCAGGGGCCTTGGACCGGAGACCCAGTACTTC,CASSFRGLGPETQYF
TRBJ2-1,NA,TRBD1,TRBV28,TGTGCCAGCAGTCCCCTCTGGGACAGGGCCAACAATGAGCAGTTCTTC,CASSPLWDRANNEQFF
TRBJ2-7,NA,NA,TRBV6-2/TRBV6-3,TGTGCCAGCAGTTACCGGTCTTATGCGGGCCACTACGAGCAGTACTTC,CASSYRSYAGHYEQYF
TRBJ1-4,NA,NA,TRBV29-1,TGCAGCGTTGAAGAGGGAGCGGTTAATGAAAAACTGTTTTTT,CSVEEGAVNEKLFF
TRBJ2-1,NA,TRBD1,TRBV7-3,TGTGCCAGCAGCAGGGACAGTTACAATGAGCAGTTCTTC,CASSRDSYNEQFF
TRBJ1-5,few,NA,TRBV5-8,TGTGCCAGCAGCTCCACATATTATAGCAATCAGCCCCAGCATTTT,CASSSTYYSNQPQHF
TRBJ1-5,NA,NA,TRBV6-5,TGTGCCAGCAGAACAGGGTCCAATCAGCCCCAGCATTTT,CASRTGSNQPQHF
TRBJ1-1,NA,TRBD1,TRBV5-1,TGCGCCAGCAGCAGAACAGGGGGCGAGGGCACTGAAGCTTTCTTT,CASSRTGGEGTEAFF